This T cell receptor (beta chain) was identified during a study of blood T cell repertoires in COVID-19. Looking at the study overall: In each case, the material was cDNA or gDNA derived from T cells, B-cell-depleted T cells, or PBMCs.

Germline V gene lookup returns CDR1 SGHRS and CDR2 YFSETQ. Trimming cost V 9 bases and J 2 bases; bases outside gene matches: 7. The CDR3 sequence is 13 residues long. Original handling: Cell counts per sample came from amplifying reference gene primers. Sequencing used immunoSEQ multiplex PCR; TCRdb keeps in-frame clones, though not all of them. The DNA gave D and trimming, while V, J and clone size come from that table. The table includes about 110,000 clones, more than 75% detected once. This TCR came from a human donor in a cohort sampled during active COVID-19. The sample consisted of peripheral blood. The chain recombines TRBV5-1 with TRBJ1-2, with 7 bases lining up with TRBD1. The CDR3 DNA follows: TGCGCCACCTCACCGACAGGGAACTATGGCTACACCTTC. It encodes CATSPTGNYGYTF.